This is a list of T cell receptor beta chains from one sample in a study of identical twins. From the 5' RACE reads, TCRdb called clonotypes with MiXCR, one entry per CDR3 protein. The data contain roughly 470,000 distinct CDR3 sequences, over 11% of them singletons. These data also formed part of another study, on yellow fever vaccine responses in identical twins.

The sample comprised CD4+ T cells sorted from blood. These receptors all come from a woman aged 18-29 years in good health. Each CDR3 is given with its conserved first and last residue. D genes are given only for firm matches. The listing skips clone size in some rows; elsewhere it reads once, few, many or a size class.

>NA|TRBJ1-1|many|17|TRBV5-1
TGCGCCAGCAGCATACTTTCTACCGGGACACTGAACACTGAAGCTTTCTTT
CASSILSTGTLNTEAFF
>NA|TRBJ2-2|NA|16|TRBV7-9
TGTGCCAGCAGCTTGGAGACTCAAGAATCCGGCGGGGAGCTGTTTTTT
CASSLETQESGGELFF
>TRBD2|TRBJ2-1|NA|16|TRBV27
TGTGCCAGCAGTTTAATAGCGGGGGTGAGGGACAATGAGCAGTTCTTC
CASSLIAGVRDNEQFF
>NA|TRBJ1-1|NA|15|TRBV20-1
TGCAGTGCTAGAGATTATGTGACAGTCAACACTGAAGCTTTCTTT
CSARDYVTVNTEAFF
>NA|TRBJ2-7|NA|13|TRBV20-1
TGCAGTGCTAGAGATTCACTATCCTACGAGCAGTACTTC
CSARDSLSYEQYF
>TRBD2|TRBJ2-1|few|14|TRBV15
TGTGCCACTTCGCGGGAGGGCCCTCGAAATGAGCAGTTCTTC
CATSREGPRNEQFF
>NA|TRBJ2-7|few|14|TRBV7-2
TGTGCCAGCAGCACCGGGAACGATCCCCGCGAGCAGTACTTC
CASSTGNDPREQYF
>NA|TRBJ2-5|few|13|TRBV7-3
TGTGCCAGCAGCACCCTTGGCCAAGAGACCCAGTACTTC
CASSTLGQETQYF
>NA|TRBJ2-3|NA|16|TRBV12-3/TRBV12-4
TGTGCCAGCAGTTTAGCGCTGGGCCCTGCAGGAGATACGCAGTATTTT
CASSLALGPAGDTQYF
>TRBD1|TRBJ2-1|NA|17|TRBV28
TGTGCCAGCAGTTTGTACACCGGGACAGGGGGACGAAATGAGCAGTTCTTC
CASSLYTGTGGRNEQFF
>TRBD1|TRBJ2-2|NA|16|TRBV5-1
TGCGCCAGCAGCGAAGATGGACAGGGGCGAGACGGGGAGCTGTTTTTT
CASSEDGQGRDGELFF
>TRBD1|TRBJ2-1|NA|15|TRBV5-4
TGTGTCAGCAGCTTGAAGGGGGCTTTCTACAATGAGCAGTTCTTC
CVSSLKGAFYNEQFF
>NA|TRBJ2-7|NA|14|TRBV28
TGTGCCAGCAGTACGAACAGACCGGGATACGAGCAGTACTTC
CASSTNRPGYEQYF
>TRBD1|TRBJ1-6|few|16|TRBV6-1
TGTGCCAGCAGTGTTTTGGGACAGGATGGTGGGACACCCCTCCACTTT
CASSVLGQDGGTPLHF
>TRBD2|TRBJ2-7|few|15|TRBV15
TGTGCCACCAGCAGAGAACGACTAGCGGGAGGGGAGCAGTACTTC
CATSRERLAGGEQYF